Reported below is one TCR beta chain. What it recognizes is unknown. The junction does not match germline at one end; this may be a read error. This CDR3 has 15 amino acids. Looked up from germline, CDR1 is SNHLY and CDR2 is FYNNEI. This entry is derived from a study of metastatic and nonmetastatic thyroid tumors. Overall study findings and caveats: Reportedly, malignant thyroid tumors had significantly higher TCR beta diversity than benign nodules, in blood and tumor.

TCRdb re-clonotyped the PCR reads through MiXCR. Of 30,000 to 35,000 clones listed, about a sixth are singletons. No treatment of any kind had been given to any patient before thyroid surgery. Sequenced: blood. The rearrangement joins TRBV2 to TRBJ2-2; either TRBD1 or TRBD2 may supply D (5 bases each). The TCR sequence derives from a female donor with papillary thyroid cancer or a benign thyroid nodule (not recorded which). Some clones in this sample may be carry-over from other donors' samples. The CDR3 DNA follows: TGTGCCAGCGTAGCGAGGGGTGGTAACACCGGGGAGCTTTTTTTT. Translated, it gives CASVARGGNTGELFF.